This T cell receptor beta chain came from a study of blood T cells in healthy people across ages. CDR1 and CDR2 from the germline V gene are WSHSY and SAAADI. This CDR3 has 16 amino acids. V lost 5 bases, J lost 5 bases, and 20 bases lay in between. Primers used in a second PCR of about 6 to 12 cycles were a sample-barcoded 5' primer and a J-beta primer mix. A single record per CDR3 protein comes from TCRdb applying MiXCR to the 5' RACE reads. Altogether roughly 1.6 million distinct CDR3 sequences are present, around 35% being singletons, with the ten largest covering 11%. V and J are TRBV10-2 and TRBJ2-3, with D possibly being TRBD2 (7 bases). The sequence derives from a woman aged 25-40 years in good health. The sequenced sample was blood. CDR3 loop: CASSYLSGGEEDTQYF. Here the CDR3 DNA reads TGCGCCAGCAGTTATTTATCGGGGGGCGAGGAAGATACGCAGTATTTT.